The text below deals with one T cell receptor beta chain. This specimen includes other DNA sequences encoding the same CDR3. V lost 5 bases and J lost 5; bases outside the gene matches: 4. CDR1 MNHEY and CDR2 SMNVEV come from the germline V gene (reference sequence). The CDR3 totals 14 residues. Original processing methods: Amplification from reference gene primers served as the basis for estimated nucleated cell counts. Here immunoSEQ multiplex PCR was the method, and the copy in TCRdb shows in-frame clones only, minus some. Clone size and the V and J calls come from that table; the DNA yielded D and trimming. The table lists about 300,000 clones, roughly nine tenths of them singletons. These data originate in a study of blood T cell repertoires in COVID-19. Overall study context: Spain, Italy and the United States supplied samples that represented acute and convalescent COVID-19. Sources were T cells, B-cell-depleted T cells, or PBMCs; the material itself was cDNA or gDNA.

The sequence was obtained from a woman aged 25 to 39 with COVID-19, enrolled during active disease. Sequencing used peripheral blood. The chain carries TRBV27 and TRBJ1-5, with TRBD1 identical over 9 bases. CDR3 loop: CASSPDRGDQPQHF. The CDR3 coding sequence is TGTGCCAGCAGTCCTGACAGGGGGGATCAGCCCCAGCATTTT.